This entry describes one T cell receptor beta chain. The sample comes from a study of T cell changes during pregnancy in multiple sclerosis. Clones were sequenced by immunoSEQ multiplex PCR, and TCRdb holds only the in-frame ones, with some missing. Among tens of thousands of clones listed, 80% to 95% were seen once. The V end was cut by 0 bases, the J end by 3 bases, with 6 bases between. Germline CDR1 GTSNPN, CDR2 SVGIG (reference sequence). This CDR3 has 13 amino acids. The chain recombines TRBV30 with TRBJ1-5, with no clear D. This sequence was found in a female donor with multiple sclerosis, enrolled in a pregnancy study. Sequences were derived from peripheral blood, sampled in the first trimester of pregnancy. The CDR3 loop is CAWSVQVNQPQHF. The CDR3 DNA reads as TGTGCCTGGAGTGTCCAGGTCAATCAGCCCCAGCATTTT.